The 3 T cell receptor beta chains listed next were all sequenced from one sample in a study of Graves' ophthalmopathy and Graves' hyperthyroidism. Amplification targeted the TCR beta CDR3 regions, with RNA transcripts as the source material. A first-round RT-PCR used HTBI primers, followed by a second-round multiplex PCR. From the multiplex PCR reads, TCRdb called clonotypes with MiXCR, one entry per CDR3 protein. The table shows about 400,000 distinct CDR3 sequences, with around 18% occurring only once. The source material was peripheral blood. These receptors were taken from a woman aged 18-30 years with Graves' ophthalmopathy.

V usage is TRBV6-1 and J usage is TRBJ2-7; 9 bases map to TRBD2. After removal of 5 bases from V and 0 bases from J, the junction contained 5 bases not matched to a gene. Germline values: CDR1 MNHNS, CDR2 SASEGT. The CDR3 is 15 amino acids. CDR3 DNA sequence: TGTGCCAGCAGTCCATTTAGCGGGGGCTCCTACGAGCAGTACTTC. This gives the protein CASSPFSGGSYEQYF.

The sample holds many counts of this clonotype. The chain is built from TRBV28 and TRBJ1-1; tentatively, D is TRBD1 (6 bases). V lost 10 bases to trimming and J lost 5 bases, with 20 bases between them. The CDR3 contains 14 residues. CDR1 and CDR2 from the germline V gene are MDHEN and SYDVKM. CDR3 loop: CATYLDGGFTEAFF. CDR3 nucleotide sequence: TGTGCCACCTACCTTGACGGGGGCTTTACTGAAGCTTTCTTT. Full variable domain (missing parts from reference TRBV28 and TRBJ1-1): DVKVTQSSRYLVKRTGEKVFLECVQDMDHENMFWYRQDPGLGLRLIYFSYDVKMKEKGDIPEGYSVSREKKERFSLILESASTNQTSMYLCATYLDGGFTEAFFGQGTRLTVV.

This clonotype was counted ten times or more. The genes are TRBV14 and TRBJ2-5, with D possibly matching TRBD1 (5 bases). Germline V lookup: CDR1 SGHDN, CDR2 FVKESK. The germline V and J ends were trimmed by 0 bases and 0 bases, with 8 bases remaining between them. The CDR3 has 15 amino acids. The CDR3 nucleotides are TGTGCCAGCAGCCAAGACAGGGCGTACCAAGAGACCCAGTACTTC. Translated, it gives CASSQDRAYQETQYF.